This T cell receptor beta chain was sequenced for a study of Tregs in tolerant kidney transplant recipients. As for this clone: Its antigen remains unidentified.

Study-level results: The most relevant donor-specific Treg TCRbeta repertoire apparently came from expansion with activated donor B cells.

Sequencing used immunoSEQ multiplex PCR; TCRdb keeps in-frame clones, though not all of them. The sample yields 65,000 or so clones, 87% seen once. Germline CDR1 is LGHNA and CDR2 is YSLEER. Germline trimming cut 1 base from V and 0 bases from J; bases unmatched to any gene: 0. This CDR3 is 15 amino acids long. Related graft donors supplied nonmyeloablative bone marrow transplants, and mixed chimerism was transient. The clonotype originates from a human patient who received a combined kidney and bone marrow transplant. Some T cells may be supplied by the graft donor. The chain joins TRBV4-3 to TRBJ2-1, with TRBD2 identical over 7 bases. This sample comprised CD4+ T cells from blood (PBMCs), obtained 6 months after the transplant. The CDR3 here is CASSQAGGSYNEQFF. In nucleotides, the CDR3 is TGCGCCAGCAGCCAAGCGGGGGGCTCCTACAATGAGCAGTTCTTC.